The 30 T cell receptor beta chains listed next were all sequenced from one sample in a study of shared clonotypes between healthy human individuals. Only in-frame clones appear in the TCRdb table, and some are missing; sequencing was by immunoSEQ multiplex PCR. The repertoire holds 2 million to 2.5 million clones, with roughly 93% as singletons. Sequenced input: naive CD4+ T cells from PBMCs. The subset here: CD45RA+ positively selected. Source of these receptors: a man aged 18 to 29 in good health. Some clones in this sample may be carry-over from other donors' samples.

The chain couples TRBV9 to TRBJ1-2; TRBD1 might be the D (5 bases). The V gene lost 0 bases and the J gene lost 0 bases, with 18 bases spanning the gap. The germline CDR1 and CDR2 sequences are SGDLS and YYNGEE. The CDR3 loop spans 18 amino acids. This CDR3 reads CASSVADLRGFANYGYTF. The CDR3 nucleotides are TGTGCCAGCAGCGTAGCGGATCTTCGGGGGTTCGCTAACTATGGCTACACCTTC.

The chain uses TRBV28 and TRBJ2-6; the D gene is possibly TRBD2 (5 bases). V lost 11 bases and J lost 0, with 8 bases in between. Germline lookup yields CDR1 MDHEN and CDR2 SYDVKM. The CDR3 spans 13 residues. CDR3: CALGNSGANVLTF. In nucleotides, the CDR3 is TGTGCCCTCGGGAACTCTGGGGCCAACGTCCTGACTTTC.

The chain has TRBV2 and TRBJ1-1; a possible D gene is TRBD1 (6 bases). Trimming shortened V by 6 bases and J by 1 base, and 12 bases separated the two germline ends. Per germline, CDR1 SNHLY and CDR2 FYNNEI. The length of the CDR3 is 14 residues. CDR3 amino acids: CASSVGGTNTEAFF. The CDR3 DNA reads TGTGCCAGCAGCGTAGGGGGGACGAACACTGAAGCTTTCTTT.

This chain uses TRBV5-5 with TRBJ2-1; 13 nucleotides line up with TRBD2. Germline-derived CDR1 and CDR2 are SGHKS and YYEKEE (reference sequence). Losses at the gene ends were 4 bases for V and 9 bases for J; bases not matched to a gene: 7. This CDR3 is 15 amino acids long. The CDR3 spells CASSPTSGRAREQFF. In nucleotides, the CDR3 is TGTGCCAGCAGCCCTACTAGCGGGAGGGCCCGTGAGCAGTTCTTC.

V usage is TRBV28 and J usage is TRBJ2-4; D unclear. The V end lost 1 base, the J end lost 2 bases, and 12 bases lay between the germline ends. CDR3 size: 16 residues. Germline assignment: CDR1 MDHEN and CDR2 SYDVKM. The CDR3 loop is CASSLYILGSKNIQYF. DNA for the CDR3: TGTGCCAGCAGTTTATACATTCTGGGTTCCAAAAACATTCAGTACTTC.

The rearrangement uses TRBV10-3 and TRBJ2-7, with TRBD1 identical over 9 bases. The V gene end was trimmed by 6 bases and the J gene end by 7 bases; junction bases not matched to a gene: 7. CDR1 is ENHRY and CDR2 is SYGVKD in the germline V gene. The CDR3 is 13 residues long. In nucleotides, the CDR3 is TGTGCCATCAGGGCACAGGGGGCAGGGGAGCAGTACTTC. Translating gives CAIRAQGAGEQYF.

The CDR3 sequence is CSVGEGADTGELFF. In nucleotides, the CDR3 is TGCAGCGTCGGGGAAGGGGCGGACACCGGGGAGCTGTTTTTT. The chain is built from TRBV29-1 and TRBJ2-2; D is tentatively TRBD1 or TRBD2 (5 bases each). Germline V gives CDR1 SQVTM, CDR2 ANQGSEA. This CDR3 comprises 14 residues. V lost 6 bases, J lost 3 bases, and 14 bases lay in between.

V usage is TRBV7-7 and J usage is TRBJ2-2; weak D call: TRBD2 (6 bases). CDR3 length: 14 amino acids. V was trimmed by 4 bases and J by 5 bases, leaving 11 bases between them. The germline gives CDR1 SSHAT, CDR2 FNYEAQ (reference sequence). CDR3 in DNA: TGTGCCAGCAGCTCGAGCGGGTTTACCGGGGAGCTGTTTTTT. It codes for CASSSSGFTGELFF.

The V call is TRBV7-9, the J call TRBJ2-1; maybe TRBD2 (6 bases). Trimming left V 4 bases short and J 9 bases short, with 13 bases between. Germline lookup yields CDR1 SEHNR and CDR2 FQNEAQ (reference sequence). The CDR3 contains 13 residues. The CDR3 bases are TGTGCCAGCAGCTCTACTAGCTTGACTGAGCAGTTCTTC. It translates to CASSSTSLTEQFF.

This clone was seen a few times. The chain is built from TRBV7-9 and TRBJ1-1; no definite D call. The CDR3 length is 14 residues. Germline loops: CDR1 SEHNR, CDR2 FQNEAQ (reference sequence). V lost 5 bases and J lost 8, with 18 bases in between. The DNA of the CDR3 is TGTGCCAGCAGCCACGAGGAGTATCATTTGGAAGCTTTCTTT. Translation: CASSHEEYHLEAFF.

This chain connects TRBV5-1 to TRBJ2-3; 12 bases align to TRBD2. This CDR3 has 16 amino acids. Germline V gives CDR1 SGHRS, CDR2 YFSETQ. The V segment lost 9 bases and the J segment 5 bases; nucleotides outside the gene matches: 13. The DNA for the CDR3 is TGCGCCACCAGGCCCACTAGCGGGAGGCAGGGAGATACGCAGTATTTT. It encodes CATRPTSGRQGDTQYF.

This chain joins TRBV6-5 and TRBJ1-4; D gene uncertain. V was trimmed by 0 bases and J by 0 bases, leaving 8 bases between them. The length of the CDR3 is 16 residues. CDR1 MNHEY and CDR2 SVGAGI come from the germline V gene. The CDR3 DNA reads TGTGCCAGCAGTTACTCCGGCGCGGCAACTAATGAAAAACTGTTTTTT. Protein sequence: CASSYSGAATNEKLFF.

This chain connects TRBV7-6 to TRBJ2-6; 12 bases map to TRBD2. The CDR3 spans 18 residues. Germline-derived CDR1 and CDR2 are SGHVS and FNYEAQ. The junction had 3 bases not matched to a gene; V was cut back by 3 bases and J by 0 bases. CDR3 loop: CASSFSTSGSSGANVLTF. CDR3 in DNA: TGTGCCAGCAGCTTCTCGACTAGCGGGAGCTCTGGGGCCAACGTCCTGACTTTC.

The chain combines TRBV5-1 with TRBJ2-1; weak D call: TRBD2 (6 bases). V lost 4 bases, J lost 4 bases, and 15 bases lay in between. The CDR3 is 15 residues long. Germline V CDR1 and CDR2: SGHRS, YFSETQ. This chain's CDR3 is CASSNKTSIYNEQFF. In DNA form, the CDR3 reads TGCGCCAGCAGCAACAAGACTAGTATATACAATGAGCAGTTCTTC.

The gene calls are TRBV6-1 and TRBJ1-2; 7 bases align to TRBD1. This CDR3 region has 13 residues. CDR1 MNHNS and CDR2 SASEGT come from the germline V gene. V was pared by 7 bases and J by 6 bases, with 8 bases of the junction left unmatched. CDR3 DNA sequence: TGTGCCAGCAACCTCGACAGGGTCCATGGCTACACCTTC. Encoded protein: CASNLDRVHGYTF.

The V call is TRBV14, the J call TRBJ2-1; TRBD1 matches 8 bases. The V gene end was trimmed by 6 bases and the J gene end by 6 bases; junction bases not matched to a gene: 4. This CDR3 spans 13 amino acids. Germline V gene lookup returns CDR1 SGHDN and CDR2 FVKESK. CDR3 amino acids: CASRRTGINEQFF. CDR3 bases: TGTGCCAGCAGGAGGACAGGGATCAATGAGCAGTTCTTC.

The V gene is TRBV6-5, the J gene TRBJ1-2; D is possibly TRBD1 (5 bases). Germline CDR1 is MNHEY and CDR2 is SVGAGI. The CDR3 sequence is 13 residues long. V lost 5 bases and J lost 5, with 12 bases in between. The CDR3 bases are TGTGCCAGCAGTCTCGGGACCCCATATGGCTACACCTTC. Amino acid sequence: CASSLGTPYGYTF.

The genes are TRBV19 and TRBJ2-6; D is perhaps TRBD2 (5 bases). Looked up from germline, CDR1 is LNHDA and CDR2 is SQIVND (reference sequence). This CDR3 has 16 amino acids. Trimming cost V 4 bases and J 2 bases, with 12 bases left between them. CDR3 coding DNA: TGTGCCAGTAGTACCCGGGGTGGGGCTGGGGCCAACGTCCTGACTTTC. It specifies CASSTRGGAGANVLTF.

The chain joins TRBV6-1 to TRBJ1-1, with 7 bases fitting TRBD1. Germline CDR1 reads MNHNS; CDR2 reads SASEGT. The CDR3 contains 14 residues. Trimming at V came to 7 bases and at J to 0 bases, leaving 5 bases not matched to a gene. CDR3 amino acids: CASKGQRMNTEAFF. The CDR3, as DNA: TGTGCCAGCAAGGGACAGAGGATGAACACTGAAGCTTTCTTT.

The chain combines TRBV5-5 with TRBJ1-2, with D tentatively TRBD1 (5 bases). V lost 0 bases to trimming and J lost 4 bases, with 13 bases between them. In germline, CDR1 is SGHKS, CDR2 YYEKEE (reference sequence). The CDR3 runs 15 residues. The CDR3: CASSLDLQGVYGYTF. CDR3 bases: TGTGCCAGCAGCTTGGATCTTCAGGGAGTCTATGGCTACACCTTC.

V and J are TRBV5-1 and TRBJ1-1; the D gene is possibly TRBD1 (5 bases). Germline CDR1 and CDR2: SGHRS and YFSETQ. V gave up 3 bases and J gave up 3 bases, with 18 bases separating them. This CDR3 spans 16 amino acids. The CDR3 here is CASSWGRQGGYTEAFF. DNA for the CDR3: TGCGCCAGCAGCTGGGGTCGGCAGGGCGGATACACTGAAGCTTTCTTT.

This clone was counted a few times. This chain links TRBV2 with TRBJ1-1; D uncertain. The CDR3 loop spans 10 amino acids. Germline CDR1 and CDR2: SNHLY and FYNNEI. V lost 8 bases, J lost 1 base, and 2 bases lay in between. DNA for the CDR3: TGTGCCAGCGAGAACACTGAAGCTTTCTTT. Protein sequence: CASENTEAFF. Combining the CDR3 with reference TRBV2 and TRBJ1-1 gives the whole variable domain EPEVTQTPSHQVTQMGQEVILRCVPISNHLYFYWYRQILGQKVEFLVSFYNNEISEKSEIFDDQFSVERPDGSNFTLKIRSTKLEDSAMYFCASENTEAFFGQGTRLTVV.

This chain uses TRBV7-8 with TRBJ2-2; 9 bases align to TRBD1. This CDR3 has 15 amino acids. Germline assignment: CDR1 SGHVS and CDR2 FQNEAQ. Losses at the gene ends were 5 bases for V and 4 bases for J; bases not matched to a gene: 5. DNA for the CDR3: TGTGCCAGCAGCCGGACAGGGGAGAGCACCGGGGAGCTGTTTTTT. Amino acid sequence: CASSRTGESTGELFF.

The gene calls are TRBV10-2 and TRBJ1-5; perhaps TRBD1 as D (5 bases). The V end lost 4 bases, the J end lost 1 base, and 11 bases lay between the germline ends. CDR3 length equals 15 residues. Looked up from germline, CDR1 is WSHSY and CDR2 is SAAADI. CDR3 residues: CASSGRERSNQPQHF. The CDR3, as DNA: TGCGCCAGCAGTGGCAGGGAAAGAAGCAATCAGCCCCAGCATTTT.

The rearrangement joins TRBV18 to TRBJ1-1, with 11 bases fitting TRBD1. The CDR3 runs to 13 residues. Per the germline V gene, CDR1 is KGHSH and CDR2 is LQKENI. The trim removed 11 bases at V and 1 base at J, leaving 3 bases unmatched. CDR3 protein: CAGQGARNTEAFF. The DNA for the CDR3 is TGTGCCGGACAGGGGGCTCGGAACACTGAAGCTTTCTTT.

This clone was counted a single time. The CDR3 bases are TGTGCCAGCAGCTTGGAAAGGGGCAATGGCTACACCTTC. As protein: CASSLERGNGYTF. The V call is TRBV5-4, the J call TRBJ1-2; tentative D call: TRBD1 (5 bases). In germline, CDR1 is SGHNT, CDR2 YYREEE (reference sequence). This CDR3 is 13 amino acids long. The V end lost 0 bases, the J end lost 6 bases, and 9 bases lay between the germline ends.

The CDR3 is CASSLPLAGGYTDTQYF. CDR3 bases: TGTGCCAGCAGTTTACCACTAGCGGGAGGGTACACAGATACGCAGTATTTT. V gene TRBV28 combines with J gene TRBJ2-3; 13 bases are shared with TRBD2. The CDR3 extends over 17 amino acids. From germline, CDR1 is MDHEN and CDR2 SYDVKM. With V trimmed by 2 bases and J by 2 bases, 4 bases remained unmatched.

The V gene is TRBV25-1, the J gene TRBJ1-3; a weak D match, TRBD1 (6 bases). V dropped 5 bases and J dropped 4 bases, with 15 bases sitting between them. The CDR3 length is 15 residues. CDR1 and CDR2 (germline): MGHDK, SYGVNS. CDR3 nucleotides: TGTGCCAGCAGTAAACAGGGAGTCCTCGGAAACACCATATATTTT. Its translation: CASSKQGVLGNTIYF.

The chain combines TRBV11-2 with TRBJ2-5, with a weak D call TRBD2 (5 bases). TRBJ2-7 matches the DNA end more closely, so the J call is doubtful. The germline V gene encodes CDR1 SGHAT and CDR2 FQNNGV. The CDR3 loop spans 14 amino acids. The CDR3 sequence: CASSLWLAGYEQYF. Written as DNA, the CDR3 is TGTGCCAGCAGCCTCTGGCTAGCTGGGTACGAGCAGTACTTC.

The chain carries TRBV11-3 and TRBJ1-1; D ambiguous. CDR3 length equals 13 residues. Germline CDR1 SGHNT, CDR2 YENEEA. Trimming left V 3 bases short and J 2 bases short, with 7 bases between. CDR3 coding DNA: TGTGCCAGCAGCTTTTGGGAAAACACTGAAGCTTTCTTT. This encodes CASSFWENTEAFF.